Shown below are 2 T cell receptor beta chains from a single sample sequenced in a study of PD-1 blockade in classical Hodgkin lymphoma (dated by TCRdb to 2020 to 2022). The library was prepared using the immunoSEQ multiplex PCR assay. Drawn from immuneACCESS, this table holds only the in-frame rearrangements with V and J called that TCRdb kept. Clones are partly lost; checked studies trace under half to an unresolved V gene and leave the rest unexplained. For this sample the table gives 35,000 to 45,000 clones, of which over 70% were detected only once. The ten largest make up about 10% of the sample. This sample's time point label indicates: cycle 1 day 1 (C1D1), immediately before nivolumab initiation. Every trial patient had relapsed following autologous stem cell transplantation, and prior brentuximab vedotin exposure was what differed among cohorts A, B and C. The specimen was peripheral blood mononuclear cells (PBMCs), collected at baseline. The source of these receptors is a human donor with classical Hodgkin lymphoma.

This clone came up once. The chain recombines TRBV5-5 with TRBJ2-7, with 7 bases lining up with TRBD1. This CDR3 contains 17 residues. V was pared by 2 bases and J by 1 base, with 12 bases of the junction left unmatched. From germline, CDR1 is SGHKS and CDR2 YYEKEE (reference sequence). The CDR3 coding sequence is TGTGCCAGCAGCTTCGGCGGGTCCATGACAGGGTCCTACGAGCAGTACTTC. This encodes CASSFGGSMTGSYEQYF.

The count of this clone is one. This chain connects TRBV6-1 to TRBJ1-1; 9 bases align to TRBD1. The junction had 6 bases not matched to a gene; V was cut back by 3 bases and J by 10 bases. The CDR3 has 13 residues. The germline CDR1 and CDR2 sequences are MNHNS and SASEGT. This CDR3 reads CASSETGGFGAFF. CDR3 bases: TGTGCCAGCAGTGAGACAGGGGGTTTTGGAGCTTTCTTT.